This T cell receptor beta chain was observed in a study of blood T cell repertoires in COVID-19. The overall study: Nucleic acid was either cDNA or gDNA, and it came from T cells, B-cell-depleted T cells, or PBMCs.

In the original workflow: Estimates of nucleated cell counts were drawn from the amplification of reference gene primers. Using immunoSEQ multiplex PCR, the repertoire was profiled, and TCRdb retains in-frame clones only, with some absent. That table supplies the V and J calls and clone size; D and trimming were determined from the DNA. The sample includes fewer than 350,000 clones, approximately 86% of them seen just once. Germline V gives CDR1 SGDLS, CDR2 YYNGEE. V lost 0 bases to trimming and J lost 3 bases, with 10 bases between them. The CDR3 sequence is 14 residues long. V gene TRBV9 combines with J gene TRBJ2-7; D is uncertain. The receptor's source is a man between 18 and 29 years old with active or convalescent COVID-19. The sequenced sample was peripheral blood. CDR3 in amino acids: CASSVAGTDYEQYF. DNA for the CDR3: TGTGCCAGCAGCGTAGCAGGAACCGACTACGAGCAGTACTTC.